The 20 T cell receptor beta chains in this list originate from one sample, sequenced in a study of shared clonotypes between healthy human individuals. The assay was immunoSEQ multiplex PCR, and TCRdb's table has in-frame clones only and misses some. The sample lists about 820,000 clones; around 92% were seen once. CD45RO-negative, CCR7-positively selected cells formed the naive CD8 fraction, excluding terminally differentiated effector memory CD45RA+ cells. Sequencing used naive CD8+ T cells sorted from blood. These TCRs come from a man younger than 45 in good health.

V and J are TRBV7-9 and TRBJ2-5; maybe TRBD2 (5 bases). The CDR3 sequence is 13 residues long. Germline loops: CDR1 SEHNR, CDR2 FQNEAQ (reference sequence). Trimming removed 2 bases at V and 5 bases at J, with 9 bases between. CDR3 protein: CASSLRERETQYF. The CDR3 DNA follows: TGTGCCAGCAGCTTAAGGGAGAGGGAGACCCAGTACTTC. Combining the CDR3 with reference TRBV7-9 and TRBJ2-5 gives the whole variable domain DTGVSQNPRHKITKRGQNVTFRCDPISEHNRLYWYRQTLGQGPEFLTYFQNEAQLEKSRLLSDRFSAERPKGSFSTLEIQRTEQGDSAMYLCASSLRERETQYFGPGTRLLVL.

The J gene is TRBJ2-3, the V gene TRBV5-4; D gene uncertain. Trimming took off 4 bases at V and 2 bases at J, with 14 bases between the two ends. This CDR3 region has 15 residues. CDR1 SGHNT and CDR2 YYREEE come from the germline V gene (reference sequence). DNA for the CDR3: TGTGCCAGCAGCCTGAAAGACACATCCACAGATACGCAGTATTTT. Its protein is CASSLKDTSTDTQYF.

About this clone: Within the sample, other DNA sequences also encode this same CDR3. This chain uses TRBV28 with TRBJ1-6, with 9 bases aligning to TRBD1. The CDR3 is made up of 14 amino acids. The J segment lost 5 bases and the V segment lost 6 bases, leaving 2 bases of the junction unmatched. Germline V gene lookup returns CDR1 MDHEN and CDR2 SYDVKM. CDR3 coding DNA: TGTGCCAGCAGCTGGGACAGGGATAATTCACCCCTCCACTTT. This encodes CASSWDRDNSPLHF.

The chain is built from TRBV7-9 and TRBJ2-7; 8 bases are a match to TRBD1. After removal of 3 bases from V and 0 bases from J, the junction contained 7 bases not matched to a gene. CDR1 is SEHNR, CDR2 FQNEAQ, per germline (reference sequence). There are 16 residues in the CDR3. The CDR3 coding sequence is TGTGCCAGCAGCTTGGGACAGGAGGAGGTCTCCTACGAGCAGTACTTC. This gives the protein CASSLGQEEVSYEQYF.

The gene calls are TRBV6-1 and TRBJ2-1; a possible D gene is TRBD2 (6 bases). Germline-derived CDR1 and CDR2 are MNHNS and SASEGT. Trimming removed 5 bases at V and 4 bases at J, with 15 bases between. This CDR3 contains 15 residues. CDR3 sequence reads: CASSPRLEGYNEQFF. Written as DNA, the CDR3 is TGTGCCAGCAGTCCCCGACTAGAGGGTTACAATGAGCAGTTCTTC.

This CDR3 is CASSITSGRGYEQYF. The CDR3 DNA is TGTGCCAGTAGTATCACTAGCGGGAGGGGCTACGAGCAGTACTTC. The rearrangement joins TRBV19 to TRBJ2-7; 13 bases are shared with TRBD2. The CDR3 loop spans 15 amino acids. The J segment lost 3 bases and the V segment lost 3 bases, leaving 2 bases of the junction unmatched. Germline CDR1 reads LNHDA; CDR2 reads SQIVND (reference sequence).

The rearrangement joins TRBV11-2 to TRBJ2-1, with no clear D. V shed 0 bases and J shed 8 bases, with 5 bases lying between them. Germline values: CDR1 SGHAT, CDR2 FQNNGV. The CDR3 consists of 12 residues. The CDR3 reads CASSLDTYEQFF. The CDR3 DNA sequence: TGTGCCAGCAGCTTAGATACGTATGAGCAGTTCTTC.

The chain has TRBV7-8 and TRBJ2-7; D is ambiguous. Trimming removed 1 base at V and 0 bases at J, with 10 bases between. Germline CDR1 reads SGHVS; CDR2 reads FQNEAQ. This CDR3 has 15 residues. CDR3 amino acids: CASSLGFGISYEQYF. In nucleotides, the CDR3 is TGTGCCAGCAGCTTAGGTTTCGGAATCTCCTACGAGCAGTACTTC.

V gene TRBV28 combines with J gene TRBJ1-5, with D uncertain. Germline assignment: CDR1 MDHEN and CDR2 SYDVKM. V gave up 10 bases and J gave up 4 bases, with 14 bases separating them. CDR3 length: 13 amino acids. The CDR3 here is CAITDVTNQPQHF. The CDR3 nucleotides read TGTGCCATTACGGACGTGACAAATCAGCCCCAGCATTTT. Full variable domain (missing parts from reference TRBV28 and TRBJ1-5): DVKVTQSSRYLVKRTGEKVFLECVQDMDHENMFWYRQDPGLGLRLIYFSYDVKMKEKGDIPEGYSVSREKKERFSLILESASTNQTSMYLCAITDVTNQPQHFGDGTRLSIL.

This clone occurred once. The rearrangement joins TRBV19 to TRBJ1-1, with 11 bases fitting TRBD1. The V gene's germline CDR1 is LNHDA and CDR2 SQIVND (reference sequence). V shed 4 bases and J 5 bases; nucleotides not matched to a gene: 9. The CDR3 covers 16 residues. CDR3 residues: CASSNSGQGALTEAFF. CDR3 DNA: TGTGCCAGTAGTAACTCCGGACAGGGGGCCTTGACTGAAGCTTTCTTT.

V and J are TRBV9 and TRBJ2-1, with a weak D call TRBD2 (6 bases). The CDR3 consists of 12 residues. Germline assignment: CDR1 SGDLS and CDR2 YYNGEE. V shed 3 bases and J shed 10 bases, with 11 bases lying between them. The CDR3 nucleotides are TGTGCCAGCAGCGGCGGAGGGCGAGAGCAGTTCTTC. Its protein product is CASSGGGREQFF.

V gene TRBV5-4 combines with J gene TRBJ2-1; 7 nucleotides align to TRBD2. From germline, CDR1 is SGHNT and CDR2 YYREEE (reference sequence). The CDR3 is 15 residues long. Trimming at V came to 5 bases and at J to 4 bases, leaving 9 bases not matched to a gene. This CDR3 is CASRPSGMWYNEQFF. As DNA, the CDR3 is TGTGCCAGCAGACCGAGCGGGATGTGGTACAATGAGCAGTTCTTC.

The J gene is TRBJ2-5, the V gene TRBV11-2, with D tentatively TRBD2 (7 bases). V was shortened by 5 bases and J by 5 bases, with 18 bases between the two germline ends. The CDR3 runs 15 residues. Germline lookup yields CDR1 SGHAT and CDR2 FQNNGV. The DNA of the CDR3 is TGTGCCAGCAGCAACTGGTCGGGGGGCGCGGAGACCCAGTACTTC. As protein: CASSNWSGGAETQYF.

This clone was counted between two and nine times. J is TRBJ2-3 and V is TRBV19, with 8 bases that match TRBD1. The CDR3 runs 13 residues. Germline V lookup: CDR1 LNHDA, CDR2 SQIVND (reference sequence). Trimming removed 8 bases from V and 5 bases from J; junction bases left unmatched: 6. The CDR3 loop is CASHQGAGDTQYF. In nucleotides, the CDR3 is TGTGCCAGTCACCAGGGGGCAGGAGATACGCAGTATTTT.

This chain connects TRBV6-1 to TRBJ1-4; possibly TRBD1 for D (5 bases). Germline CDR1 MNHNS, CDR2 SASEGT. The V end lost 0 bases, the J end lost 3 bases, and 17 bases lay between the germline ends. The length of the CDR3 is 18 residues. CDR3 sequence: CASSEALPAGRANEKLFF. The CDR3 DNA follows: TGTGCCAGCAGTGAAGCGCTTCCGGCAGGGAGGGCTAATGAAAAACTGTTTTTT.

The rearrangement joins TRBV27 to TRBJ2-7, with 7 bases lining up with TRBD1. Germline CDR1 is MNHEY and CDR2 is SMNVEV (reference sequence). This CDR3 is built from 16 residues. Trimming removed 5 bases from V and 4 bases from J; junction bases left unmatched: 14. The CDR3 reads CASSLWGQHKSYEQYF. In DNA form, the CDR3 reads TGTGCCAGCAGTCTCTGGGGACAGCACAAATCGTACGAGCAGTACTTC.

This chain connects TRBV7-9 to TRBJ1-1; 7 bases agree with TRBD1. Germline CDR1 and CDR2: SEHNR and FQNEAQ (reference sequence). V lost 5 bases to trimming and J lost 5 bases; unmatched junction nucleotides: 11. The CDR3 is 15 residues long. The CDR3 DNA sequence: TGTGCCAGCAGCAGCGGACAGGATGGAAGGACTGAAGCTTTCTTT. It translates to CASSSGQDGRTEAFF.

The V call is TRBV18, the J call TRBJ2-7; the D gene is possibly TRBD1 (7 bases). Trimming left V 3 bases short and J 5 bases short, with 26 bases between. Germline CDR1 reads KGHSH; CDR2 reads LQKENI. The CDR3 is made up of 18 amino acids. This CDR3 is CASSPPPRDSTSGHEQYF. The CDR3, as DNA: TGTGCCAGCTCACCGCCCCCGCGGGACAGTACTTCAGGGCACGAGCAGTACTTC.

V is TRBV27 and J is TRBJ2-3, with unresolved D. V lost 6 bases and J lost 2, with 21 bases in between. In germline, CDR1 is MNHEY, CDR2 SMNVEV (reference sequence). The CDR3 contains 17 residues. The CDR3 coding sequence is TGTGCCAGCAGCCCTCTGACTTTGTCTCGAAACACAGATACGCAGTATTTT. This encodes CASSPLTLSRNTDTQYF.

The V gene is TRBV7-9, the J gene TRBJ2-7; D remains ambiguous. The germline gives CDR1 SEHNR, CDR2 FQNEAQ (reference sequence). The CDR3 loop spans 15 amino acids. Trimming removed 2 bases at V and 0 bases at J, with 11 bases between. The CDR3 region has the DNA TGTGCCAGCAGCTTAAGTGGCGGAGCCTCCTACGAGCAGTACTTC. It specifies CASSLSGGASYEQYF.